The sequence of this TCR beta chain was determined in a study of CD8 T cells in Susac syndrome. With random hexamers, reverse transcription was performed on about 0.5 to 1 ug of RNA. The method of amplification for TCR beta CDR3 was immunoSEQ multiplex PCR, covering 54 Vbeta and 13 Jbeta. One entry per CDR3 protein results from TCRdb running MiXCR on the immunoSEQ multiplex PCR reads. This sample has about 140,000 distinct CDR3 sequences, with approximately 95% found just once. Both CD4+ and CD8+ T cells were negatively isolated, and TEMRA cells underwent FACS enrichment. V shed 5 bases and J 7 bases; nucleotides not matched to a gene: 9. The CDR3 runs to 16 residues. Germline CDR1 SGHRS, CDR2 YFSETQ.

This sequence joins TRBV5-1 and TRBJ2-5; 15 bases line up with TRBD2. This clonotype was obtained from a human donor with multiple sclerosis. The specimen sequenced was CD4+ T cells from PBMCs. The CDR3 coding sequence is TGCGCCAGCAGGAGGATACCGGGACTAGCGGGGGGGACCCAGTACTTC. This sequence encodes CASRRIPGLAGGTQYF. The full variable domain, with the rest looked up from reference TRBV5-1 and TRBJ2-5, is KAGVTQTPRYLIKTRGQQVTLSCSPISGHRSVSWYQQTPGQGLQFLFEYFSETQRNKGNFPGRFSGRQFSNSRSEMNVSTLELGDSALYLCASRRIPGLAGGTQYFGPGTRLLVL.